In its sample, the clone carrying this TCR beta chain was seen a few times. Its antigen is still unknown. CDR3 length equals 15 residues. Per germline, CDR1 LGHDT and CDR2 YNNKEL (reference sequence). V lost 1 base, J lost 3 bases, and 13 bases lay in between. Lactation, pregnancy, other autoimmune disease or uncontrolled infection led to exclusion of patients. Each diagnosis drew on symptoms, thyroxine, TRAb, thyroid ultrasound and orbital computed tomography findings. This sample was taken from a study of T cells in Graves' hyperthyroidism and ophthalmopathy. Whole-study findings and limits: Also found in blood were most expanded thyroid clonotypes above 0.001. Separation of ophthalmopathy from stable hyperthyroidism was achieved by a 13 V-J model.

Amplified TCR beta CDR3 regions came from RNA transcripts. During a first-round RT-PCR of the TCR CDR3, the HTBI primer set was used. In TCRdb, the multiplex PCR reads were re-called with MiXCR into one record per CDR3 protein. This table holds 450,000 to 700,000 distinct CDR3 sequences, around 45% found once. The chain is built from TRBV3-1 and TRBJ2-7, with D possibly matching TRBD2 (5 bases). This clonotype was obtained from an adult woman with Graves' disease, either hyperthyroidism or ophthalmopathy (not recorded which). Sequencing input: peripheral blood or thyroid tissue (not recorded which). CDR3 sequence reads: CASSQAGRVRYEQYF. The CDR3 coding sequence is TGTGCCAGCAGCCAAGCCGGGCGGGTGCGCTACGAGCAGTACTTC.